These 29 T cell receptor beta chains came from one sample sequenced in a study of cytomegalovirus exposure and HLA in healthy donors. The PCR employed 60 Vbeta primers together with 13 Jbeta primers. Using immunoSEQ multiplex PCR, the repertoire was profiled, and TCRdb retains in-frame clones only, with some absent. The table shows approximately 150,000 clones, with 75% to 90% occurring only once. The sequencing sample was made of PBMCs. The source is a woman aged 25 to 39 in good health and CMV-seronegative.

V is TRBV10-3 and J is TRBJ2-5; TRBD2 agrees at 9 bases. The CDR3 runs to 12 residues. Germline loops: CDR1 ENHRY, CDR2 SYGVKD. V gave up 6 bases and J gave up 4 bases; unmatched junction bases: 0. Written as DNA, the CDR3 is TGTGCCATCAGGACTAGCGGAGAGACCCAGTACTTC. Protein product: CAIRTSGETQYF.

The genes are TRBV11-2 and TRBJ1-1, with a possible D match to TRBD1 (6 bases). The germline V and J ends were trimmed by 4 bases and 7 bases, with 16 bases remaining between them. CDR3 length equals 14 residues. Looked up from germline, CDR1 is SGHAT and CDR2 is FQNNGV. CDR3 residues: CASSSGTYRVEAFF. As DNA, the CDR3 is TGTGCCAGCAGCTCAGGGACGTACAGGGTTGAAGCTTTCTTT.

This sequence joins TRBV5-1 and TRBJ1-4; TRBD1 matches at 8 bases. This CDR3 comprises 14 residues. Germline V gene lookup returns CDR1 SGHRS and CDR2 YFSETQ. V lost 3 bases, J lost 7 bases, and 5 bases stayed unmatched. CDR3 amino acids: CASSSQGASEKLFF. The DNA of the CDR3 is TGCGCCAGCAGCTCGCAGGGGGCAAGTGAAAAACTGTTTTTT.

V is TRBV7-2 and J is TRBJ2-3; D is undetermined. This CDR3 contains 15 residues. Per germline, CDR1 SGHTA and CDR2 FQGNSA. The germline V and J ends were trimmed by 1 base and 10 bases, with 18 bases remaining between them. The CDR3 DNA sequence: TGTGCCAGCAGCTTAGGGTTTCAACCCCCCACAGCGCAGTATTTT. This encodes CASSLGFQPPTAQYF.

The table lists this clone with a few counts. The chain recombines TRBV11-2 with TRBJ2-5; 9 nucleotides agree with TRBD1. The germline V gene has CDR1 SGHAT and CDR2 FQNNGV. V gave up 5 bases and J gave up 5 bases; unmatched junction bases: 6. This CDR3 has 14 residues. The CDR3 region is CASSLQGAKETQYF. The CDR3 DNA follows: TGTGCCAGCAGCCTACAGGGGGCGAAGGAGACCCAGTACTTC.

The genes are TRBV5-1 and TRBJ2-1; TRBD2 matches 7 bases. V dropped 7 bases and J dropped 10; count of bases not matched to a gene: 14. CDR3 length: 14 residues. Germline CDR1 reads SGHRS; CDR2 reads YFSETQ. The CDR3 nucleotides read TGCGCCAGCGGTCACGGGGGGACGCACTTGGAGCAGTTCTTC. It translates to CASGHGGTHLEQFF.

The rearrangement joins TRBV4-1 to TRBJ2-2; 9 bases agree with TRBD2. CDR1 is MGHRA and CDR2 is YSYEKL in the germline V gene. With V trimmed by 0 bases and J by 0 bases, 5 bases remained unmatched. The CDR3 has 18 residues. The CDR3 nucleotides read TGCGCCAGCAGCCAAGAATTAGCGGGAGCAACGAACACCGGGGAGCTGTTTTTT. Translating it yields CASSQELAGATNTGELFF.

The chain joins TRBV5-1 to TRBJ2-3; the match to TRBD1 covers 11 bases. The CDR3 spans 16 residues. V lost 5 bases to trimming and J lost 4 bases; unmatched junction nucleotides: 9. Germline CDR1 is SGHRS and CDR2 is YFSETQ. The CDR3: CASRAAPGQGADTQYF. The DNA for the CDR3 is TGCGCCAGCAGAGCCGCACCGGGACAGGGGGCAGATACGCAGTATTTT.

The rearrangement uses TRBV5-1 and TRBJ1-1; 9 bases match TRBD1. V shed 2 bases and J 5 bases; nucleotides not matched to a gene: 1. The CDR3 has 13 amino acids. Per germline, CDR1 SGHRS and CDR2 YFSETQ. The CDR3 region is CASSFGTGTEAFF. CDR3 nucleotides: TGCGCCAGCAGCTTCGGGACAGGGACTGAAGCTTTCTTT.

The chain employs TRBV18 and TRBJ2-7; TRBD2 might be the D (5 bases). In germline, CDR1 is KGHSH, CDR2 LQKENI. V was cut by 3 bases and J by 7 bases, with 13 bases left in between. The CDR3 is 13 residues long. The CDR3 here is CASSPATGREQYF. The CDR3 region has the DNA TGTGCCAGCTCACCCGCGACGGGAAGGGAGCAGTACTTC.

Only one count was recorded for this clone. This chain links TRBV4-1 with TRBJ2-7, with D possibly being TRBD2 (6 bases). Trimming removed 4 bases at V and 5 bases at J, with 18 bases between. Germline V gives CDR1 MGHRA, CDR2 YSYEKL. The CDR3 length is 15 residues. This chain's CDR3 is CASSRRGRYGDEQYF. Written as DNA, the CDR3 is TGCGCCAGCAGCCGTCGAGGGAGGTATGGAGACGAGCAGTACTTC.

The chain uses TRBV19 and TRBJ2-7; the match to TRBD2 covers 8 bases. This CDR3 has 14 residues. V shed 4 bases and J 6 bases; nucleotides not matched to a gene: 8. Looked up from germline, CDR1 is LNHDA and CDR2 is SQIVND (reference sequence). CDR3 coding DNA: TGTGCCAGTAGTAGCACCGGGGGGGTCGGCGAGCAGTACTTC. Residues: CASSSTGGVGEQYF. The variable domain in full, completed from reference TRBV19 and TRBJ2-7, reads DGGITQSPKYLFRKEGQNVTLSCEQNLNHDAMYWYRQDPGQGLRLIYYSQIVNDFQKGDIAEGYSVSREKKESFPLTVTSAQKNPTAFYLCASSSTGGVGEQYFGPGTRLTVT.

The rearrangement uses TRBV7-6 and TRBJ2-3; perhaps TRBD2 as D (6 bases). Looked up from germline, CDR1 is SGHVS and CDR2 is FNYEAQ. The CDR3 has 16 amino acids. Trimming took 5 bases from V and 3 from J, leaving 18 bases between them. In nucleotides, the CDR3 is TGTGCCAGCAGCCCTTTACCAAGGGGACTTACAGATACGCAGTATTTT. It specifies CASSPLPRGLTDTQYF.

This rearrangement joins TRBV14 to TRBJ1-2; D is perhaps TRBD1 (6 bases). This CDR3 region has 14 residues. V was trimmed by 0 bases and J by 7 bases, leaving 12 bases between them. Looked up from germline, CDR1 is SGHDN and CDR2 is FVKESK. The CDR3 nucleotides are TGTGCCAGCAGCCAAGAACAGGGTTTTTTTGGCTACACCTTC. It codes for CASSQEQGFFGYTF.

The chain links TRBV7-7 to TRBJ2-1; D is uncertain. The CDR3 totals 17 residues. Germline V gives CDR1 SSHAT, CDR2 FNYEAQ (reference sequence). The V and J ends lost 5 bases and 0 bases respectively, with 17 bases between them. The CDR3 region has the DNA TGTGCCAGCAGCCGATCCTTAGACATGAGCTCCTACAATGAGCAGTTCTTC. Amino acids: CASSRSLDMSSYNEQFF. Variable domain in full (rest from reference TRBV7-7 and TRBJ2-1): GAGVSQSPRYKVTKRGQDVTLRCDPISSHATLYWYQQALGQGPEFLTYFNYEAQPDKSGLPSDRFSAERPEGSISTLTIQRTEQRDSAMYRCASSRSLDMSSYNEQFFGPGTRLTVL.

The genes are TRBV18 and TRBJ2-7; 11 bases are a match to TRBD2. CDR3 length: 18 residues. Unmatched junction bases numbered 18, after V lost 6 bases and J lost 5 bases. CDR1 KGHSH and CDR2 LQKENI come from the germline V gene. CDR3 sequence (DNA): TGTGCCAGCTCGCTCGGACCTACTAGCGGGAGACGAGTGGACGAGCAGTACTTC. Amino acids: CASSLGPTSGRRVDEQYF.

The count of this clone is one. V gene TRBV7-2 combines with J gene TRBJ2-1; 11 nucleotides line up with TRBD2. Germline CDR1 reads SGHTA; CDR2 reads FQGNSA. The J segment lost 6 bases and the V segment lost 1 base, leaving 5 bases of the junction unmatched. This CDR3 comprises 16 residues. CDR3 sequence (DNA): TGTGCCAGCAGCTTAGGGGCTAGCGGGGGGACCAATGAGCAGTTCTTC. Translated: CASSLGASGGTNEQFF.

The chain is built from TRBV7-9 and TRBJ1-1; the D gene is possibly TRBD1 (6 bases). This CDR3 has 12 residues. The germline V gene encodes CDR1 SEHNR and CDR2 FQNEAQ (reference sequence). Trimming took 5 bases from V and 3 from J, leaving 7 bases between them. The CDR3, as DNA: TGTGCCAGCAGCCGGACAGACACTGAAGCTTTCTTT. Its protein product is CASSRTDTEAFF.

The chain joins TRBV7-2 to TRBJ2-1; 14 bases are shared with TRBD2. This CDR3 is built from 16 residues. V gave up 6 bases and J gave up 6 bases; unmatched junction bases: 7. Germline loops: CDR1 SGHTA, CDR2 FQGNSA. In DNA, the CDR3 is TGTGCCAGCAGTCCTGGACTAGCGGGGGGAGGCAATGAGCAGTTCTTC. Translating gives CASSPGLAGGGNEQFF. The whole variable domain, remainder taken from reference TRBV7-2 and TRBJ2-1, is GAGVSQSPSNKVTEKGKDVELRCDPISGHTALYWYRQSLGQGLEFLIYFQGNSAPDKSGLPSDRFSAERTGGSVSTLTIQRTQQEDSAVYLCASSPGLAGGGNEQFFGPGTRLTVL.

This chain links TRBV7-2 with TRBJ1-2, with D perhaps TRBD1 (5 bases). The CDR3 covers 14 residues. V was trimmed by 6 bases and J by 3 bases, leaving 14 bases between them. The germline V gene encodes CDR1 SGHTA and CDR2 FQGNSA. The CDR3 loop is CASRSPRRDYGYTF. The CDR3 nucleotides read TGTGCCAGCAGGAGCCCCCGCAGGGACTATGGCTACACCTTC.

The chain is built from TRBV6-1 and TRBJ1-5, with a weak D call TRBD1 (5 bases). The CDR3 extends over 14 amino acids. Germline assignment: CDR1 MNHNS and CDR2 SASEGT. The ends were cut back, 5 bases at V and 1 base at J, with 9 bases in the middle. DNA of the CDR3: TGTGCCAGCAGTCCGACAGAGAGCAATCAGCCCCAGCATTTT. It encodes CASSPTESNQPQHF.

The J gene is TRBJ2-2, the V gene TRBV7-2; D is perhaps TRBD1 (6 bases). CDR1 and CDR2 (germline): SGHTA, FQGNSA. The length of the CDR3 is 17 residues. V lost 0 bases to trimming and J lost 0 bases, with 11 bases between them. The CDR3 is CASSLALDSSNTGELFF. CDR3 nucleotide sequence: TGTGCCAGCAGCTTAGCCCTGGACAGTTCGAACACCGGGGAGCTGTTTTTT.

V gene TRBV7-9 combines with J gene TRBJ2-5; D perhaps matches TRBD2 (5 bases). Germline assignment: CDR1 SEHNR and CDR2 FQNEAQ (reference sequence). Trimming pared 4 bases from V and 5 bases from J, leaving 11 bases between. The CDR3 has 13 amino acids. CDR3: CASSSGFLETQYF. The DNA of the CDR3 is TGTGCCAGCAGCTCGGGATTCCTCGAGACCCAGTACTTC.

This clone was picked up a small number of times. The CDR3 sequence is CASSEGDEAFF. In DNA form, the CDR3 reads TGTGCCAGCAGTGAGGGAGATGAAGCTTTCTTT. V gene TRBV2 combines with J gene TRBJ1-1; no clear D gene. The CDR3 length is 11 residues. Trimming left V 3 bases short and J 7 bases short, with 6 bases between. Germline CDR1 reads SNHLY; CDR2 reads FYNNEI. The full variable domain, rest sourced from reference TRBV2 and TRBJ1-1, is EPEVTQTPSHQVTQMGQEVILRCVPISNHLYFYWYRQILGQKVEFLVSFYNNEISEKSEIFDDQFSVERPDGSNFTLKIRSTKLEDSAMYFCASSEGDEAFFGQGTRLTVV.

V gene TRBV4-3 combines with J gene TRBJ2-5; 11 bases are a match to TRBD2. Germline CDR1 reads LGHNA; CDR2 reads YSLEER. CDR3 size: 16 residues. V was clipped by 4 bases and J by 4 bases; unmatched bases: 8. CDR3 loop: CASSPEVAGGRETQYF. CDR3 nucleotide sequence: TGCGCCAGCAGCCCAGAGGTAGCGGGGGGGCGAGAGACCCAGTACTTC.

This clone occurred a few times. The chain recombines TRBV5-4 with TRBJ2-5; 7 bases match TRBD2. The ends lost 4 bases at V and 4 bases at J; junction bases unmatched: 7. Germline CDR1 is SGHNT and CDR2 is YYREEE (reference sequence). The CDR3 totals 14 residues. CDR3: CASSRPGGAETQYF. In DNA form, the CDR3 reads TGTGCCAGCAGCCGGCCGGGGGGAGCAGAGACCCAGTACTTC. Full variable domain (rest looked up from reference TRBV5-4 and TRBJ2-5): ETGVTQSPTHLIKTRGQQVTLRCSSQSGHNTVSWYQQALGQGPQFIFQYYREEENGRGNFPPRFSGLQFPNYSSELNVNALELDDSALYLCASSRPGGAETQYFGPGTRLLVL.

The chain links TRBV7-3 to TRBJ2-3; 11 bases fit TRBD2. Germline V gives CDR1 SGHTA, CDR2 FQGTGA. The CDR3 covers 19 residues. J was trimmed by 2 bases and V by 5 bases; bases with no gene match: 15. DNA for the CDR3: TGTGCCAGCAGCGAAGCGAGTAGCGGGGGGGCAATTTCCACAGATACGCAGTATTTT. Amino acids: CASSEASSGGAISTDTQYF.

The J gene is TRBJ2-5, the V gene TRBV4-1; D gene ambiguous. Trimming stripped 1 base from V and 1 base from J, with 25 bases between. Germline V gene data show CDR1 as MGHRA and CDR2 as YSYEKL. CDR3 length equals 20 residues. DNA of the CDR3: TGCGCCAGCAGCCAAGTCCTGCCAGATATTCCCCTCAACAGCCAAGAGACCCAGTACTTC. It codes for CASSQVLPDIPLNSQETQYF.

The gene calls are TRBV2 and TRBJ2-3, with 9 bases matching TRBD1. This CDR3 is 16 amino acids long. CDR1 and CDR2 (germline): SNHLY, FYNNEI. After removal of 6 bases from V and 2 bases from J, the junction contained 9 bases not matched to a gene. CDR3 nucleotides: TGTGCCAGCAGAATCGACAGGGGGTTCGCCACAGATACGCAGTATTTT. It is translated as CASRIDRGFATDTQYF. Variable domain in full (rest from reference TRBV2 and TRBJ2-3): EPEVTQTPSHQVTQMGQEVILRCVPISNHLYFYWYRQILGQKVEFLVSFYNNEISEKSEIFDDQFSVERPDGSNFTLKIRSTKLEDSAMYFCASRIDRGFATDTQYFGPGTRLTVL.